This TCR beta chain was captured by sequencing in a study of T cells in tumors after PD-1 blockade. Overall study context: Either cemiplimab 350 mg every 2 weeks or pembrolizumab 200 mg every 3 weeks was given. Daily vismodegib 150 mg continued in a subset of anti-PD-1-treated patients.

The study's findings and limits: Blood contained about 40% of the tumor's TCR clonotypes.

Regarding this clone: Its target is unknown.

Trimming removed 3 bases from V and 2 bases from J, with 12 bases in between. The germline CDR1 and CDR2 sequences are MNHNY and SVGAGI (reference sequence). This CDR3 is built from 15 residues. Tumor or blood genomic DNA was sequenced, with inputs of roughly 550 ng to 6,500 ng. TCRdb's table, derived via immunoSEQ multiplex PCR, lists solely in-frame clones and lacks some. The sample shows 61,000 or so clones, around four fifths of them seen only once. The V call is TRBV6-6, the J call TRBJ2-3, with D possibly TRBD2 on 6 matching bases. The clonotype originates from a human donor with basal cell carcinoma. This specimen was PBMCs, taken before anti-PD-1 treatment. The CDR3 DNA reads TGTGCCAGCAGTTATATTGGGGGGATCACAGATACGCAGTATTTT. Translating it yields CASSYIGGITDTQYF.